This T cell receptor beta chain was retrieved from a study of T-cell memory formation after mild COVID-19. This clonotype was picked up many times. TCRdb used MiXCR to reprocess the 5' RACE reads, holding one entry per CDR3 protein. The sample lists about 620,000 distinct CDR3 sequences; roughly 18% were seen once. The specimen was PBMCs or a T cell subset sorted from them (not recorded which). The TCR was taken from an adult woman who had mild COVID-19 (a few samples of this study predate the infection). Cell type and time point are not known.

The CDR3 DNA is TGTGCCACCAGCAAGGCGGGTCAGCCCCAGCATTTT. Amino acid sequence: CATSKAGQPQHF. This chain links TRBV24-1 with TRBJ1-5; D is unresolved. Germline CDR1 and CDR2: KGHDR and SFDVKD. The CDR3 is 12 amino acids. The V and J ends lost 7 bases and 6 bases respectively, with 9 bases between them.